The rows below give T cell receptor beta chains drawn from one sample of a study of blood T cell repertoires in COVID-19. Profiling relied on immunoSEQ multiplex PCR, and the TCRdb table lists in-frame clones only, not all of them. The data hold approximately 140,000 clones, with approximately 88% observed a single time. The specimen was peripheral blood. These receptors came from a man in his fifties or sixties with active or convalescent COVID-19. Each CDR3 is given with its conserved first and last residue. The D gene is left open where the match is weak. Clone size is stated in some rows and not others, as once, few, many or a class when expanded.

V gene	J gene	clone size	D gene	CDR3 DNA	CDR3 protein
TRBV28	TRBJ2-7	-	-	TGTGCCAGCAGACAGAGGGACACGGGCTACGAGCAGTACTTC	CASRQRDTGYEQYF
TRBV5-1	TRBJ1-3	-	-	TGCGCCAGCAGCTTGGCCGGCGGACAGACTGGAAACACCATATATTTT	CASSLAGGQTGNTIYF
TRBV27	TRBJ2-5	once	TRBD2	TGTGCCAGCAGGTGGACTAGCGGGAGGGAAGAGACCCAGTACTTC	CASRWTSGREETQYF
TRBV4-1	TRBJ1-6	once	-	TGCGCCAGCAGCCAAGGAACAGTAATTAATTCACCCCTCCACTTT	CASSQGTVINSPLHF
TRBV5-6	TRBJ2-5	few	-	TGTGCCAGCAGCTTGTATCTTGGGACAATCGACCAAGAGACCCAGTACTTC	CASSLYLGTIDQETQYF
TRBV7-3	TRBJ2-2	-	-	TGTGCCAGCAGCTTAAGGGGCGGGGACAACACCGGGGAGCTGTTTTTT	CASSLRGGDNTGELFF
TRBV30	TRBJ1-6	-	-	TGTGCCTGGAGTGTACACGGGACATATAATTCACCCCTCCACTTT	CAWSVHGTYNSPLHF
TRBV11-2	TRBJ1-1	-	-	TGTGCCAGCAGCCCCCACGCGGGGGGACCGAACACTGAAGCTTTCTTT	CASSPHAGGPNTEAFF
TRBV4-3	TRBJ1-2	-	-	TGCGCCAGCAGCCAAGACCGGGTGGCGGGCAGAACATATGGCTACACCTTC	CASSQDRVAGRTYGYTF
TRBV29-1	TRBJ2-7	-	-	TGCAGCGTTACGGGGGAGGAGACCTACGAGCAGTACTTC	CSVTGEETYEQYF
TRBV9	TRBJ2-1	-	TRBD2	TGTGCCAGCAGCGTAGCGGGGGGGGGAATCACCTACAATGAGCAGTTCTTC	CASSVAGGGITYNEQFF
TRBV15	TRBJ1-3	-	TRBD1	TGTGCCACCAGCGGGATATTATCCGGACAGGGAGAAAACACCATATATTTT	CATSGILSGQGENTIYF
TRBV24-1	TRBJ2-3	-	-	TGTGCCACCAGTGATGGAGGACGAGATACGCAGTATTTT	CATSDGGRDTQYF
TRBV29-1	TRBJ2-1	-	-	TGCAGCGTTGACAGGGGTTCCTACAATGAGCAGTTCTTC	CSVDRGSYNEQFF
TRBV7-7	TRBJ2-2	once	TRBD1	TGTGCTAGCAGCCAACGCCCGGGACAGGGGGCCGGGGAGCTGTTTTTT	CASSQRPGQGAGELFF
TRBV11-2	TRBJ1-1	-	-	TGTGCCAGCAGTCCAATCTCTCCAGTGAACACTGAAGCTTTCTTT	CASSPISPVNTEAFF
TRBV28	TRBJ2-7	-	TRBD1	TGTGCCAGCACCCTGGACAGGGGGCGCGAGCAGTACTTC	CASTLDRGREQYF
TRBV7-2	TRBJ2-7	once	TRBD1	TGTGCCAGCAGCTTGACAGGGTCCTCCTACGAGCAGTACTTC	CASSLTGSSYEQYF
TRBV9	TRBJ2-7	few	TRBD2	TGTGCCAGCAGCCCGTCCGGACTAGCGGTTACCTACGAGCAGTACTTC	CASSPSGLAVTYEQYF
TRBV28	TRBJ1-6	-	-	TGTGCCAGCAGTTCCTGGACGGGGAATTCACCCCTCCACTTT	CASSSWTGNSPLHF
TRBV11-3	TRBJ2-2	many	TRBD1	TGTGCCAGCACCTCCGGGACAGAGAGCACCGGGGAGCTGTTTTTT	CASTSGTESTGELFF